Following are 8 T cell receptor beta chains from one sample sequenced in a study of blood T cell repertoires in COVID-19. The data were produced by immunoSEQ multiplex PCR, yet TCRdb's version contains in-frame clones alone and is incomplete. The sample holds 75,000 to 100,000 clones, approximately 86% seen once. Sample: peripheral blood. These receptors originate from a woman of 80 years or more with acute or convalescent COVID-19.

The CDR3 loop reads CASSPSGQGASGYTF. CDR3 coding DNA: TGTGCCAGCAGCCCATCGGGACAGGGGGCAAGTGGCTACACCTTC. V usage is TRBV7-2 and J usage is TRBJ1-2; 12 bases are shared with TRBD1. CDR3 length: 15 residues. The V segment lost 5 bases and the J segment 7 bases; nucleotides outside the gene matches: 8. Germline V gives CDR1 SGHTA, CDR2 FQGNSA.

J is TRBJ2-5 and V is TRBV7-9; TRBD1 is a possible D gene (6 bases). Trimming stripped 5 bases from V and 1 base from J, with 11 bases between. CDR1 is SEHNR and CDR2 is FQNEAQ in the germline V gene (reference sequence). This CDR3 region has 14 residues. CDR3 residues: CASSHWGLQETQYF. In nucleotides, the CDR3 is TGTGCCAGCAGCCATTGGGGGCTCCAAGAGACCCAGTACTTC.

Comment on this clone: This same CDR3 is encoded by further DNA sequences in the sample. V usage is TRBV18 and J usage is TRBJ2-5; TRBD1 agrees at 8 bases. This CDR3 region has 14 residues. In germline, CDR1 is KGHSH, CDR2 LQKENI. V shed 3 bases, J shed 1 base, and the junction held 1 base outside the gene matches. Written as DNA, the CDR3 is TGTGCCAGCTCACCTACAGGGGGCCAAGAGACCCAGTACTTC. It specifies CASSPTGGQETQYF.

The chain carries TRBV2 and TRBJ2-2; possible D gene TRBD1, 6 bases. Trimming removed 4 bases from V and 1 base from J, with 10 bases in between. CDR1 SNHLY and CDR2 FYNNEI come from the germline V gene. The CDR3 loop spans 15 amino acids. In DNA form, the CDR3 reads TGTGCCAGCAGTGTTGGCAGGGGGAACACCGGGGAGCTGTTTTTT. It is translated as CASSVGRGNTGELFF.

This chain joins TRBV27 and TRBJ1-2; a weak D match, TRBD1 (5 bases). In germline, CDR1 is MNHEY, CDR2 SMNVEV (reference sequence). The CDR3 extends over 15 amino acids. Trimming removed 2 bases from V and 4 bases from J, with 14 bases in between. CDR3 nucleotide sequence: TGTGCCAGCAGTTTAGGGCAGGGTTCAGGCTATGGCTACACCTTC. It is translated as CASSLGQGSGYGYTF.

The chain uses TRBV5-1 and TRBJ1-4; 8 bases are a match to TRBD1. The CDR3 runs to 14 residues. V shed 2 bases, J shed 8 bases, and the junction held 5 bases outside the gene matches. Germline loops: CDR1 SGHRS, CDR2 YFSETQ. The CDR3 loop reads CASSFGQGGEKLFF. CDR3 in DNA: TGCGCCAGCAGCTTTGGACAGGGTGGCGAAAAACTGTTTTTT.

The V call is TRBV19, the J call TRBJ2-1; TRBD2 matches at 10 bases. The trim removed 6 bases at V and 7 bases at J, leaving 9 bases unmatched. CDR1 is LNHDA and CDR2 is SQIVND in the germline V gene (reference sequence). This CDR3 is built from 15 residues. CDR3 sequence reads: CASRTLAGAPNEQFF. CDR3 DNA: TGTGCCAGTAGGACCCTAGCGGGGGCCCCGAATGAGCAGTTCTTC.

V is TRBV19 and J is TRBJ1-1; D is unresolved. With 0 bases removed from V and 5 bases from J, the gap between germline ends came to 10 bases. This CDR3 contains 14 residues. Per the germline V gene, CDR1 is LNHDA and CDR2 is SQIVND (reference sequence). CDR3 protein: CASSIDRGWTEAFF. In DNA, the CDR3 is TGTGCCAGTAGTATAGATCGGGGTTGGACTGAAGCTTTCTTT. Full variable domain (rest looked up from reference TRBV19 and TRBJ1-1): DGGITQSPKYLFRKEGQNVTLSCEQNLNHDAMYWYRQDPGQGLRLIYYSQIVNDFQKGDIAEGYSVSREKKESFPLTVTSAQKNPTAFYLCASSIDRGWTEAFFGQGTRLTVV.